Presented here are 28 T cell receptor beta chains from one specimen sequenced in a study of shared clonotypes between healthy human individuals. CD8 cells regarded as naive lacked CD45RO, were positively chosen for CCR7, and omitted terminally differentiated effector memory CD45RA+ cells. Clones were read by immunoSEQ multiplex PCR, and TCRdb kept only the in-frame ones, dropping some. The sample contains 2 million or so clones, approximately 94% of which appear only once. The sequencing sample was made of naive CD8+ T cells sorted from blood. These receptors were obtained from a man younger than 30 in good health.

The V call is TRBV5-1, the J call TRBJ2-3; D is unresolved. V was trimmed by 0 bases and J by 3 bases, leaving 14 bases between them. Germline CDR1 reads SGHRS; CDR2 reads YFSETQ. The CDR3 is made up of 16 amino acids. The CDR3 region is CASSLAAGLRTDTQYF. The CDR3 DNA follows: TGCGCCAGCAGCTTGGCGGCAGGTCTAAGGACAGATACGCAGTATTTT.

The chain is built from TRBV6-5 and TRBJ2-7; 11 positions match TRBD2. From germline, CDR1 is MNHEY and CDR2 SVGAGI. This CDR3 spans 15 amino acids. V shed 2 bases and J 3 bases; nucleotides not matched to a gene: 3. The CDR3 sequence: CASSYGTSGYYEQYF. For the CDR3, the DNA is TGTGCCAGCAGTTACGGGACTAGCGGTTACTACGAGCAGTACTTC.

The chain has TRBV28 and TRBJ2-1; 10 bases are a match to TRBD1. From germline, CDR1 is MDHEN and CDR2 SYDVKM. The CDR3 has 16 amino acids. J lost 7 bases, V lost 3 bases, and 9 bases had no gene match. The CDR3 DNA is TGTGCCAGCAGTTTCCCCGGGACAGGGGTTGGGAATGAGCAGTTCTTC. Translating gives CASSFPGTGVGNEQFF.

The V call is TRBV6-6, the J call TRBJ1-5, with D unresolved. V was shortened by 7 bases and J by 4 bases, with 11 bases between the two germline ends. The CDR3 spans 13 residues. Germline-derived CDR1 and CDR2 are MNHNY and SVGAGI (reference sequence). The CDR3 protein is CASTSGENQPQHF. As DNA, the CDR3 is TGTGCCAGCACCTCGGGAGAGAATCAGCCCCAGCATTTT.

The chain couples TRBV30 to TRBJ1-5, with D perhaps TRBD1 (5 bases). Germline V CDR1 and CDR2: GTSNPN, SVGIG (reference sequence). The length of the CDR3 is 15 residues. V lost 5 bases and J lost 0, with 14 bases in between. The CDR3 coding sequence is TGTGCCTGGGCCCGGGGGGGATATAGCAATCAGCCCCAGCATTTT. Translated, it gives CAWARGGYSNQPQHF. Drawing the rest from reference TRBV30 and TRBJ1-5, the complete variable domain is SQTIHQWPATLVQPVGSPLSLECTVEGTSNPNLYWYRQAAGRGLQLLFYSVGIGQISSEVPQNLSASRPQDRQFILSSKKLLLSDSGFYLCAWARGGYSNQPQHFGDGTRLSIL.

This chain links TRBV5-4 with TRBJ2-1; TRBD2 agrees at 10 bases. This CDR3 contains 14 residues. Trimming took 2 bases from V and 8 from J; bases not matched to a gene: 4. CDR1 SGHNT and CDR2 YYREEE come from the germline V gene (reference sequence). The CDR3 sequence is CASSLLAGSDEQFF. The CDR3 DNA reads TGTGCCAGCAGCTTACTAGCGGGAAGCGATGAGCAGTTCTTC.

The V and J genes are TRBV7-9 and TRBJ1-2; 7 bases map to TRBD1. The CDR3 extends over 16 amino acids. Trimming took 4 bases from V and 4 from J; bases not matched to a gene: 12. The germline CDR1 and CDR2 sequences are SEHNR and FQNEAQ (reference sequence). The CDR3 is CASSSDRDRELYGYTF. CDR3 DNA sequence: TGTGCCAGCAGCTCCGACCGCGACAGGGAACTCTATGGCTACACCTTC.

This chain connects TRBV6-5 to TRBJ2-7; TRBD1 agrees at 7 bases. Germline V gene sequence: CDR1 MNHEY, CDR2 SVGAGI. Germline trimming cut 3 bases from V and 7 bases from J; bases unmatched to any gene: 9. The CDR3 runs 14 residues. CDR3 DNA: TGTGCCAGCAGTTATGGGCCGCCAGGGGGTGAGCAGTACTTC. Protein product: CASSYGPPGGEQYF.

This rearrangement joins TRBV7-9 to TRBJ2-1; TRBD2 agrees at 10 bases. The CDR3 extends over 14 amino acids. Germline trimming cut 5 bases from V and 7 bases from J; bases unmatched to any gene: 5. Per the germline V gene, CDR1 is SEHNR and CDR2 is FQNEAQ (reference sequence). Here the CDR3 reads CASSPSSGGNEQFF. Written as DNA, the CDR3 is TGTGCCAGCAGCCCAAGTAGCGGGGGGAATGAGCAGTTCTTC.

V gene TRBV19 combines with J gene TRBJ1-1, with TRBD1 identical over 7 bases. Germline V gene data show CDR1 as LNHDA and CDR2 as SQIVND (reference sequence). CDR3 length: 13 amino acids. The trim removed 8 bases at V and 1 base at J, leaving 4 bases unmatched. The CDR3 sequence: CASGQGGNTEAFF. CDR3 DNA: TGTGCCAGTGGGCAGGGGGGGAACACTGAAGCTTTCTTT.

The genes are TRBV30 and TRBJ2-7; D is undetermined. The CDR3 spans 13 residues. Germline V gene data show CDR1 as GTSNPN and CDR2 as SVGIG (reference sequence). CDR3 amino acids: CALSAPGYYEQYF. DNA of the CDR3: TGTGCGCTGTCGGCCCCAGGATACTACGAGCAGTACTTC.

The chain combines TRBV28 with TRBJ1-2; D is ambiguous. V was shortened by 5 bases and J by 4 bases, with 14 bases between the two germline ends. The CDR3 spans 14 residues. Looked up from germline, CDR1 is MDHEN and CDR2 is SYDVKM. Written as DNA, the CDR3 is TGTGCCAGCAGTCTCACGTTGGGCAGCTATGGCTACACCTTC. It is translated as CASSLTLGSYGYTF.

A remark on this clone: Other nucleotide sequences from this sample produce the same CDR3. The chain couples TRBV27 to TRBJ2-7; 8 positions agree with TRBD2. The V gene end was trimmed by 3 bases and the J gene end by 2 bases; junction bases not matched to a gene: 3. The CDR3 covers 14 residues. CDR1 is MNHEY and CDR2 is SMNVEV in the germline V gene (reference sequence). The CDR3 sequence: CASSFRGGAYEQYF. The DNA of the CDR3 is TGTGCCAGCAGTTTTCGGGGGGGAGCCTACGAGCAGTACTTC.

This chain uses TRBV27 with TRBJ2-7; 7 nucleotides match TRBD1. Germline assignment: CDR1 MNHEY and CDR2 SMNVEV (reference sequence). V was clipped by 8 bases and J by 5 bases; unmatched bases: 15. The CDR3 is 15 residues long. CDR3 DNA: TGTGCCAGCGGGAATATCGGGACAGCCAAAGACGAGCAGTACTTC. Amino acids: CASGNIGTAKDEQYF.

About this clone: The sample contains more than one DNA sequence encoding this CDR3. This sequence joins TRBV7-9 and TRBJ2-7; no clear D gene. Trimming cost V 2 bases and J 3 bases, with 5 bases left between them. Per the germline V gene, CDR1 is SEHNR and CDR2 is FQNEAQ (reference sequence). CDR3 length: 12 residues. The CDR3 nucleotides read TGTGCCAGCAGCTTACTAGGCTACGAGCAGTACTTC. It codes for CASSLLGYEQYF.

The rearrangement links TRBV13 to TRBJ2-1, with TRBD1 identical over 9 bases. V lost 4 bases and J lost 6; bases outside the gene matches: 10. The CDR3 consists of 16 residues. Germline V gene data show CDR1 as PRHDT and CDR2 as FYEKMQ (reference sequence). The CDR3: CASSWTGGQGPNEQFF. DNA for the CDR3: TGTGCCAGCAGCTGGACGGGGGGACAGGGTCCCAATGAGCAGTTCTTC.

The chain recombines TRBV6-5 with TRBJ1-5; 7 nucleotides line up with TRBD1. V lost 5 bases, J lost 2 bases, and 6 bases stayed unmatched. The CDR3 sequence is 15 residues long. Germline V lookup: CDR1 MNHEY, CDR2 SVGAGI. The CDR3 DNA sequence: TGTGCCAGCAGTCTGGGAGGGGGCGGCAATCAGCCCCAGCATTTT. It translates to CASSLGGGGNQPQHF.

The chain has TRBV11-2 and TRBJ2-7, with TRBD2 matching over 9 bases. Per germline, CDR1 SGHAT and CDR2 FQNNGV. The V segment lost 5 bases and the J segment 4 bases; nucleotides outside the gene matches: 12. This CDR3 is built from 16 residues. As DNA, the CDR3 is TGTGCCAGCAGCGCGTGGGCTAGCGGGGCGAATTACGAGCAGTACTTC. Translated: CASSAWASGANYEQYF.

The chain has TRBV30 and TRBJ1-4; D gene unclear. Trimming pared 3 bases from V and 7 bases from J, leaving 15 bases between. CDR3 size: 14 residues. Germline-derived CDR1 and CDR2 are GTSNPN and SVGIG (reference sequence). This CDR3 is CAWSGGFGGEKLFF. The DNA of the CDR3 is TGTGCCTGGAGCGGAGGATTCGGAGGTGAAAAACTGTTTTTT. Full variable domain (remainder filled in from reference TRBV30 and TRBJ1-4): SQTIHQWPATLVQPVGSPLSLECTVEGTSNPNLYWYRQAAGRGLQLLFYSVGIGQISSEVPQNLSASRPQDRQFILSSKKLLLSDSGFYLCAWSGGFGGEKLFFGSGTQLSVL.

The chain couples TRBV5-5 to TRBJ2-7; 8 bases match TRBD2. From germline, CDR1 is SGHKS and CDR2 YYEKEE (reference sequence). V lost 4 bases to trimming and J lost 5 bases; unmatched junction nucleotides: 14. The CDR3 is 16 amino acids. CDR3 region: CASSRPGGAANDEQYF. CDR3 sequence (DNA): TGTGCCAGCAGCCGGCCCGGGGGGGCCGCTAACGACGAGCAGTACTTC.

The CDR3 bases are TGTGCCAGCAGCTCTTCGACAGGGGGGTATGAGCAGTTCTTC. The encoded protein is CASSSSTGGYEQFF. This chain uses TRBV5-5 with TRBJ2-1; 9 positions agree with TRBD1. CDR3 length: 14 residues. Looked up from germline, CDR1 is SGHKS and CDR2 is YYEKEE (reference sequence). After removal of 3 bases from V and 8 bases from J, the junction contained 6 bases not matched to a gene.

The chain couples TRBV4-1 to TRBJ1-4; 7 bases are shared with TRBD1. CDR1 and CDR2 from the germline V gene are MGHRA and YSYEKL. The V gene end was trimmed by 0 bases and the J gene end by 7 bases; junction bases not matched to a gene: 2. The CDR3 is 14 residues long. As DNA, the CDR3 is TGCGCCAGCAGCCAAGACAGGGGGGCTGAAAAACTGTTTTTT. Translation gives CASSQDRGAEKLFF.

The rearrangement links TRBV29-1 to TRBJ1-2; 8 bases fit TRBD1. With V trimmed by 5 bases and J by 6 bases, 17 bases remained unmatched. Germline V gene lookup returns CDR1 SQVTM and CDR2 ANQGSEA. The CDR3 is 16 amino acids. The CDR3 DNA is TGCAGCGTTCTTACTACCGGGACAGGAGGCCACGATGGCTACACCTTC. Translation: CSVLTTGTGGHDGYTF.

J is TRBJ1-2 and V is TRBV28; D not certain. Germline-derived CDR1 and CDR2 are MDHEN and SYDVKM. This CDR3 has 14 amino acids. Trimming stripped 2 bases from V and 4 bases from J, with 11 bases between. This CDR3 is CASSLEDGFYGYTF. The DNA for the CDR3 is TGTGCCAGCAGTTTAGAAGACGGCTTCTATGGCTACACCTTC.

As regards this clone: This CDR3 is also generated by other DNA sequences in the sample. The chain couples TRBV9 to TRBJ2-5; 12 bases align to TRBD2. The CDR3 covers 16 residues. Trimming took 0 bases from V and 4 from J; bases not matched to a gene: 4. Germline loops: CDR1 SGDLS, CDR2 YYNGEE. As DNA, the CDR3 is TGTGCCAGCAGCGTAGGACTAGCGGGAGTGTCAGAGACCCAGTACTTC. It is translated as CASSVGLAGVSETQYF.

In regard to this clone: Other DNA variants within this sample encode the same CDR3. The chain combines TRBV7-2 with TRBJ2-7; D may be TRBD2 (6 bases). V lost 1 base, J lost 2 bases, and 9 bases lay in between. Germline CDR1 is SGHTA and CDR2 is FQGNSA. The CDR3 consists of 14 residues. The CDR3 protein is CASSLGGITYEQYF. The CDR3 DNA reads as TGTGCCAGCAGCTTAGGCGGGATTACCTACGAGCAGTACTTC.

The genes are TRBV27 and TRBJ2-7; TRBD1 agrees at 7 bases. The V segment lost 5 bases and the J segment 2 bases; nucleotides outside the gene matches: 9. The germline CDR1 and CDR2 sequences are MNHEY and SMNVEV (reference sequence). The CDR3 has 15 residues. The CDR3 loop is CASSTTGFGAYEQYF. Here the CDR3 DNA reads TGTGCCAGCAGTACGACAGGGTTTGGCGCCTACGAGCAGTACTTC.

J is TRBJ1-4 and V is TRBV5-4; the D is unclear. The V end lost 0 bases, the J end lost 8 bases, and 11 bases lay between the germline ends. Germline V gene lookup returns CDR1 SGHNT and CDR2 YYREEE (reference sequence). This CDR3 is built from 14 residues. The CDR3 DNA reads TGTGCCAGCAGCTTGGAGGGATTGCAGGAAAAACTGTTTTTT. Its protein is CASSLEGLQEKLFF.